This T cell receptor beta chain originates from a study of T cell responses to AZD1222 COVID-19 vaccine. Study outcomes and limitations: Donors were chiefly white British, with a greater number of females, and clonal diversity was perhaps underestimated. The breadth and depth of Spike-specific TCRs increased once two AZD1222 doses had been given. Sampling that yielded the repertoires occurred only after the peak T cell response. Reportedly, nearly half of unique spike TCRs recognized epitopes outside B.1.351/B.1.1.7 mutations.

As to this clone: Its antigen is undetermined.

The protocol was immunoSEQ multiplex PCR, while the TCRdb copy is restricted to in-frame clones and leaves out a portion. The table has about 100,000 clones, less than 90% seen once. There are 14 residues in the CDR3. With 4 bases removed from V and 4 bases from J, the gap between germline ends came to 16 bases. Germline V gene lookup returns CDR1 SQVTM and CDR2 ANQGSEA. This sequence joins TRBV29-1 and TRBJ1-1; the D is unclear. The sequence derives from an adult in good health. The source material was peripheral blood, sampled on day 0 of AZD1222 vaccination. DNA for the CDR3: TGCAGCGTTGCTCCGGGCGCCCGGGGCACTGAAGCTTTCTTT. It codes for CSVAPGARGTEAFF.